This T cell receptor beta chain was obtained from a study of shared clonotypes between healthy human individuals (dated by TCRdb to 2018 to 2021). About the study as a whole: The cohort included a few men and a couple of women between 18 and 49 years of age. Blood TCR repertoires of a handful of healthy adults were deeply sequenced to estimate repertoire size and the extent of clonotype sharing between individuals. Different laboratories and diverse techniques were used to prepare libraries and sequence TCR repertoires, to increase sequencing depth and limit assay-specific biases. Between about 0.8 and 9 billion PBMCs per donor were obtained by leukapheresis. The study at large found these results: Because the study included only a small number of donors, the genetic and exposure-history diversity represented was limited. Sampling was limited to blood, and TCR repertoires in tissue likely differ from TCR repertoires in blood. Pairwise subsampling indicated that sequencing depth was expected to affect the degree of clonotype sharing among donors.

The germline V gene (reference sequence) provides CDR1 LNHDA and CDR2 SQIVND. Spanning cysteine to phenylalanine, the CDR3 consists of 15 amino acids. The read is trimmed to its CDR3 DNA, 45 bases read in frame from base 1. The junction carries 9 bases between V and J, which are trimmed by 3 bases and 0 bases respectively. This clone was counted once. This clone's antigen is unknown. The sample holds no much larger clone one base away, and base qualities are not on file. Donors were healthy HIV-negative adults with no recently reported acute infections or vaccinations. Every donor was a Caucasian adult residing in Nashville, Tennessee, USA. For unsorted samples, around 90 million PBMCs were counted, and genomic DNA was extracted using the QIAamp DNA Blood Mini kit. After blood collection by leukapheresis, PBMCs were isolated using Ficoll-Histopaque density gradient centrifugation and then cryopreserved in the vapor phase of liquid nitrogen.

Using the deep immunoSEQ assay, multiplex PCR amplified TCR CDR3 regions from genomic DNA. Extracted genomic DNA from each cell subset was distributed evenly across all wells of several immunoSEQ 96-well plates, and each plate was treated as a replicate. For unsorted PBMC, approximately 300 ng of genomic DNA, equivalent to around 30,000 T cell genomes, went into each replicate PCR. Genomic DNA from unsorted PBMC was sequenced over ten immunoSEQ deep assay plates. The purified libraries were quantified using a Qubit 3.0 fluorometer, sized with a Bioanalyzer 2100, and then quantified again using the KAPA Library Quantification kit. Each immunoSEQ 96-well plate was sequenced on its own single-read 150-cycle Illumina NextSeq 550 flow cell. From the authors' description of their analysis: The immunoSEQ output contained only junctional sequences without quality scores, so filtering could not match that applied to full-length reads. Sequences were annotated with PyIR, a Python wrapper for IgBLAST v1.9, and V/J genes and CDR3 were assigned using IMGT germline references. Reads were filtered out if the reads had weak V/J assignments (E-value above 1e-6), no CDR3, stop codons, out-of-frame junctions, or ambiguous translated residues. V3J clonotypes were defined as sequences sharing the same inferred V gene, J gene, and CDR3 amino acid sequence. Percentage overlap between repertoires was computed as shared unique clonotypes divided by the size of the smaller repertoire. Three approaches were used to assess repertoire richness: RTK rarefaction, the Chao1 estimator, and Recon v2.1 estimates of unobserved clonotypes. TCRdb retrieved this table from immuneACCESS and kept in-frame rearrangements only. Not all clones are present; in checked studies, unresolved V genes account for under half, and no reason is known for the remainder. V and J calls and clone size come straight from that table; D and trimming were deduced from the DNA. For this sample there are 490,000 or so clones; around 80% appear just once. The ten largest clones represent 12% of the sample.

The V and J genes are TRBV19 and TRBJ1-3; the D gene is unclear. Sequencing was done on a sample of PBMCs. The sequence was collected from a woman in her thirties or forties in good health. Some clones in this sample may be carry-over from other donors' samples. This receptor has the CDR3 CASSIRDYSGNTIYF. The DNA reads as follows: TGTGCCAGTAGTATTCGGGATTACTCTGGAAACACCATATATTTT.